A single T cell receptor (beta chain) is shown here with its context. Other DNA sequences in this sample translate to the same CDR3. The sample belongs to a study of blood T cell repertoires in COVID-19. Participant ages covered about 18 to 89 years across 20 to 30 US areas. Method: immunoSEQ multiplex PCR; TCRdb's copy keeps in-frame clones and lacks some. The table shows a few hundred thousand clones, with 85% to 90% occurring only once. This TCR derives from a woman aged 60-75 years who had recovered from COVID-19. The material sequenced was PBMCs or T cells enriched from blood (not recorded which).

Here the CDR3 reads CASSLAGVTDTQYF. CDR3 nucleotides: TGTGCCAGCAGTTTAGCGGGAGTAACAGATACGCAGTATTTT. The gene calls are TRBV28 and TRBJ2-3; 7 bases fit TRBD2. The J segment lost 3 bases and the V segment lost 2 bases, leaving 2 bases of the junction unmatched. The V gene's germline CDR1 is MDHEN and CDR2 SYDVKM. The CDR3 contains 14 residues.